The following is a T cell receptor (beta chain) sequence with its context. No antigen is known for it. This sample is part of a study of cytomegalovirus exposure and HLA in healthy donors. Study outcomes and limitations: The study found most TCR sequences rare, yet found some public TCRs in many donors.

The approximately 120-subject validation cohort, separate from the approximately 670-subject first cohort, included the donors. The CDR3 length is 13 residues. V shed 2 bases, J shed 14 bases, and the junction held 7 bases outside the gene matches. Germline CDR1 and CDR2: MNHEY and SVGAGI. Assay: immunoSEQ multiplex PCR; the TCRdb copy retains only in-frame clones and omits some. This sample has under 400,000 clones, with just over 85% found just once. This TCR derives from a woman under 30 in good health and CMV-seronegative. This chain links TRBV6-5 with TRBJ2-1; 9 positions match TRBD2. Sequenced sample: PBMCs. Here the CDR3 DNA reads TGTGCCAGCAGTTACCGTAGCGGGAGTTCCGAGTTCTTC. Its translation is CASSYRSGSSEFF.